Shown below are 29 T cell receptor beta chains from a single sample sequenced in a study of human T cells and chemical hapten exposure. Described time point: patch test 1, 2 weeks after DPC sensitization. This sample's treatment: therapeutic diphenylcyclopropenone sensitization with weekly scalp DPC. In TCRdb, the RACE reads were re-called with MiXCR into one record per CDR3 protein. The sample consists of roughly 360,000 distinct CDR3 sequences, roughly 4.8% of them appearing once. The specimen was whole blood, collected in connection with sensitization to the hapten diphenylcyclopropenone (DPC). These receptors were obtained from a woman aged 45-65 years with alopecia areata. Some clones in this sample may be carry-over from other donors' samples.

There are a few counts of this clonotype. V gene TRBV12-5 combines with J gene TRBJ2-6; D is possibly TRBD1 (5 bases). The germline V gene has CDR1 LGHNT and CDR2 FRNRAP. CDR3 length: 18 amino acids. Deletions cut 0 bases from V and 1 base from J, with 13 bases between. In nucleotides, the CDR3 is TGTGCTAGTGGTTTGGTACAGGTTATTGGGTCTGGGGCCAACGTCCTGACTTTC. The encoded protein is CASGLVQVIGSGANVLTF.

This clonotype was seen a few times. The chain uses TRBV3-1 and TRBJ1-5; maybe TRBD1 (5 bases). Per the germline V gene, CDR1 is LGHDT and CDR2 is YNNKEL (reference sequence). V lost 4 bases and J 2 bases, leaving 12 bases between the germline ends. This CDR3 is 15 amino acids long. The CDR3 bases are TGTGCCAGCAGCCGAGGGGCAAGGGGCAATCAGCCCCAGCATTTT. It is translated as CASSRGARGNQPQHF.

This clonotype was seen many times. The chain is built from TRBV20-1 and TRBJ2-1, with TRBD1 identical over 10 bases. CDR1 DFQATT and CDR2 SNEGSKA come from the germline V gene (reference sequence). This CDR3 is 14 amino acids long. CDR3 bases: TGCACCATGCACATCCGGGACAGGGGACCTGAGCAGTTCTTC. This translates into CTMHIRDRGPEQFF.

The CDR3 bases are TGCAGTGCTAGAGACGGGGACACCTCTTTCGAGCAGTACTTC. Translating it yields CSARDGDTSFEQYF. The chain employs TRBV20-1 and TRBJ2-7, with D tentatively TRBD1 (6 bases). V shed 0 bases and J shed 6 bases, with 15 bases lying between them. Germline-derived CDR1 and CDR2 are DFQATT and SNEGSKA (reference sequence). There are 14 residues in the CDR3.

This clonotype showed up many times. The chain couples TRBV3-1 to TRBJ1-2; the D gene is possibly TRBD1 (5 bases). The ends were cut back, 2 bases at V and 8 bases at J, with 12 bases in the middle. This CDR3 is 13 amino acids long. The germline CDR1 and CDR2 sequences are LGHDT and YNNKEL (reference sequence). CDR3 region: CASSQPVGTGYTF. The CDR3 DNA follows: TGTGCCAGCAGCCAACCGGTAGGGACGGGCTACACCTTC. Combining the CDR3 with reference TRBV3-1 and TRBJ1-2 gives the whole variable domain DTAVSQTPKYLVTQMGNDKSIKCEQNLGHDTMYWYKQDSKKFLKIMFSYNNKELIINETVPNRFSPKSPDKAHLNLHINSLELGDSAVYFCASSQPVGTGYTFGSGTRLTVV.

This clonotype was observed many times. The rearrangement joins TRBV29-1 to TRBJ1-1; D is ambiguous. Germline loops: CDR1 SQVTM, CDR2 ANQGSEA. V shed 2 bases and J shed 8 bases, with 12 bases lying between them. There are 12 residues in the CDR3. CDR3 nucleotides: TGCAGCGTTGAAAGGTCCACTAGAGAAGCTTTCTTT. This codes for CSVERSTREAFF.

This clonotype appeared a few times. This rearrangement joins TRBV28 to TRBJ1-2; perhaps TRBD1 as D (6 bases). The CDR3 contains 14 residues. CDR1 and CDR2 from the germline V gene are MDHEN and SYDVKM. V was cut by 10 bases and J by 6 bases, with 21 bases left in between. The CDR3 nucleotides are TGTGCCACCTTGCGCTTTTCGGGGGCGGATGGCTACACCTTC. Its protein is CATLRFSGADGYTF.

This clonotype turned up a few times. The chain employs TRBV11-2 and TRBJ1-2; D remains unclear. The CDR3 covers 15 residues. V lost 8 bases to trimming and J lost 6 bases, with 22 bases between them. CDR1 is SGHAT and CDR2 is FQNNGV in the germline V gene. Here the CDR3 reads CASGGAGGPLNGYTF. The CDR3 DNA is TGTGCCAGCGGAGGAGCGGGAGGTCCCTTGAATGGCTACACCTTC.

This clonotype turned up a few times. This chain joins TRBV12-3 or TRBV12-4 and TRBJ2-1, with 8 positions matching TRBD2. The length of the CDR3 is 14 residues. V shed 8 bases and J 10 bases; nucleotides not matched to a gene: 13. Here the CDR3 reads CASRATGTSNEQFF. The CDR3 DNA follows: TGTGCCAGCCGTGCCACCGGGACTAGTAACGAGCAGTTCTTC.

The rearrangement uses TRBV24-1 and TRBJ2-1; D is perhaps TRBD1 (6 bases). The CDR3 loop spans 14 amino acids. Trimming cost V 5 bases and J 5 bases, with 12 bases left between them. Germline CDR1 and CDR2: KGHDR and SFDVKD. The CDR3 DNA follows: TGTGCCACCAGTGCCAGACAGGTGAACAATGAGCAGTTCTTC. It yields the protein CATSARQVNNEQFF.

This clonotype has a count of ten or more. The chain uses TRBV6-1 and TRBJ2-7; no firm D call. Germline-derived CDR1 and CDR2 are MNHNS and SASEGT. This CDR3 has 14 amino acids. The V gene lost 7 bases and the J gene lost 0 bases, with 13 bases spanning the gap. The CDR3: CASNPDGNSYEQYF. CDR3 sequence (DNA): TGTGCCAGCAACCCTGACGGAAACTCCTACGAGCAGTACTTC.

This clonotype was detected ten times or more. V and J are TRBV4-1 and TRBJ1-1; D call uncertain. V lost 1 base, J lost 2 bases, and 11 bases lay in between. This CDR3 has 15 residues. Germline V gene sequence: CDR1 MGHRA, CDR2 YSYEKL. CDR3 residues: CASSQVEATNTEAFF. For the CDR3, the DNA is TGCGCCAGCAGCCAAGTGGAGGCGACAAACACTGAAGCTTTCTTT.

This clonotype was detected many times. The CDR3 region is CASSSGDRAHEQYF. In DNA, the CDR3 is TGTGCCAGCAGCTCGGGGGACAGGGCCCACGAGCAGTACTTC. The chain combines TRBV5-6 with TRBJ2-7; 9 bases map to TRBD1. With 3 bases clipped from V and 5 bases from J, the junction kept 6 bases outside the gene matches. Germline CDR1 reads SGHDT; CDR2 reads YYEEEE. The CDR3 extends over 14 amino acids.

This clonotype was seen more than once but under ten times. V gene TRBV24-1 combines with J gene TRBJ1-2; D gene ambiguous. The germline CDR1 and CDR2 sequences are KGHDR and SFDVKD. Trimming pared 7 bases from V and 5 bases from J, leaving 13 bases between. The CDR3 is made up of 13 amino acids. Here the CDR3 reads CATRGSGPYGYTF. CDR3 nucleotides: TGTGCCACCAGGGGAAGCGGACCTTATGGCTACACCTTC.

This clonotype was seen at least ten times. This chain uses TRBV14 with TRBJ2-3; no firm D call. CDR3 length: 16 amino acids. The V end lost 0 bases, the J end lost 6 bases, and 16 bases lay between the germline ends. Per the germline V gene, CDR1 is SGHDN and CDR2 is FVKESK. Here the CDR3 reads CASSQDPSPIQDTQYF. The CDR3 DNA follows: TGTGCCAGCAGCCAAGACCCCAGTCCGATACAGGATACGCAGTATTTT.

A remark on this clonotype: One base away lies a much larger clone, so this may be a sequencing read error. The rearrangement uses TRBV29-1 and TRBJ2-1; no firm D call. This CDR3 comprises 12 residues. The V end lost 0 bases, the J end lost 8 bases, and 8 bases lay between the germline ends. Germline CDR1 is SQVTM and CDR2 is ANQGSEA. The CDR3 protein is CSVEEINDEQFF. The CDR3 bases are TGCAGCGTTGAAGAGATAAACGATGAGCAGTTCTTC.

The rearrangement joins TRBV7-2 to TRBJ2-7, with TRBD2 matching over 8 bases. This CDR3 spans 14 amino acids. Germline V gives CDR1 SGHTA, CDR2 FQGNSA. Losses at the gene ends were 9 bases for V and 0 bases for J; bases not matched to a gene: 7. As DNA, the CDR3 is TGTGCCAGTCAAACGGGAGGGAGCTCCTACGAGCAGTACTTC. Its protein is CASQTGGSSYEQYF.

This clonotype has more than one count but fewer than ten. The chain uses TRBV6-6 and TRBJ2-3; 10 bases line up with TRBD1. The CDR3 sequence is 17 residues long. The trim removed 6 bases at V and 1 base at J, leaving 10 bases unmatched. Germline assignment: CDR1 MNHNY and CDR2 SVGAGI (reference sequence). The DNA for the CDR3 is TGTGCCAGCAGCCCGGGACAGGGGAGTAAGGGCACAGATACGCAGTATTTT. This codes for CASSPGQGSKGTDTQYF.

The chain uses TRBV27 and TRBJ2-7; D gene ambiguous. Between the trimmed V and J ends, which lost 2 bases and 2 bases, there was a span of 22 bases. CDR1 and CDR2 (germline): MNHEY, SMNVEV (reference sequence). The CDR3 totals 18 residues. CDR3 sequence: CASSLSIPTDRIPYEQYF. CDR3 bases: TGTGCCAGCAGTTTAAGCATCCCGACGGATCGGATCCCCTACGAGCAGTACTTC.

The J gene is TRBJ1-2, the V gene TRBV2; D is unclear. This CDR3 spans 11 amino acids. V gave up 6 bases and J gave up 5 bases, with 7 bases separating them. Germline V lookup: CDR1 SNHLY, CDR2 FYNNEI. The CDR3 region is CASRGPYGYTF. Here the CDR3 DNA reads TGTGCCAGCAGGGGTCCTTATGGCTACACCTTC.

A few counts support this clonotype. The DNA for the CDR3 is TGCGCCAGCAGCTTGACGGCTAGCGGGCGGACTTCCTACAATGAGCAGTTCTTC. Amino acids: CASSLTASGRTSYNEQFF. This sequence joins TRBV5-1 and TRBJ2-1; 8 bases match TRBD2. Germline V CDR1 and CDR2: SGHRS, YFSETQ. V was pared by 1 base and J by 1 base, with 10 bases of the junction left unmatched. The CDR3 consists of 18 residues.

J is TRBJ1-5 and V is TRBV16; perhaps TRBD1 as D (6 bases). Germline values: CDR1 KGHSY, CDR2 FQNENV. The CDR3 length is 15 residues. V was shortened by 5 bases and J by 4 bases, with 15 bases between the two germline ends. As DNA, the CDR3 is TGTGCCAGCAGCAACGGACGGAGGGGGAATCAGCCCCAGCATTTT. Protein sequence: CASSNGRRGNQPQHF. Combining the CDR3 with reference TRBV16 and TRBJ1-5 gives the whole variable domain GEEVAQTPKHLVRGEGQKAKLYCAPIKGHSYVFWYQQVLKNEFKFLISFQNENVFDETGMPKERFSAKCLPNSPCSLEIQATKLEDSAVYFCASSNGRRGNQPQHFGDGTRLSIL.

This clonotype showed up many times. The rearrangement joins TRBV6-5 to TRBJ1-2, with no clear D. CDR1 is MNHEY, CDR2 SVGAGI, per germline. The length of the CDR3 is 13 residues. Deletions cut 6 bases from V and 7 bases from J, with 15 bases between. CDR3 DNA sequence: TGTGCCAGCAGAGCCCACGGCCCCCGTGGCTACACCTTC. It yields the protein CASRAHGPRGYTF.

This clonotype was recorded many times. The chain uses TRBV29-1 and TRBJ2-7; 12 nucleotides line up with TRBD2. This CDR3 is built from 15 residues. V lost 5 bases to trimming and J lost 3 bases; unmatched junction nucleotides: 8. Germline V CDR1 and CDR2: SQVTM, ANQGSEA. CDR3: CSVLILTSGSYEQYF. The DNA of the CDR3 is TGCAGCGTTTTAATCCTGACTAGCGGGAGCTACGAGCAGTACTTC.

A few counts support this clonotype. The CDR3 here is CASSPRQDGADTQYF. Written as DNA, the CDR3 is TGTGCCAGCAGCCCCCGGCAGGACGGGGCAGATACGCAGTATTTT. The gene calls are TRBV7-9 and TRBJ2-3, with TRBD2 as a possible D gene (5 bases). The CDR3 is made up of 15 amino acids. Germline V lookup: CDR1 SEHNR, CDR2 FQNEAQ (reference sequence). Trimming pared 5 bases from V and 4 bases from J, leaving 16 bases between.

This clonotype has at least ten counts. The V call is TRBV29-1, the J call TRBJ2-7, with D perhaps being TRBD1 or TRBD2 (5 bases each). The V and J ends lost 7 bases and 3 bases respectively, with 13 bases between them. The CDR3 totals 12 residues. The germline CDR1 and CDR2 sequences are SQVTM and ANQGSEA. CDR3 residues: CSGRDGLYEQYF. Here the CDR3 DNA reads TGCAGCGGCCGGGACGGACTCTACGAGCAGTACTTC.

Ten or more counts support this clonotype. This sequence joins TRBV27 and TRBJ1-2; 7 positions agree with TRBD1. Losses at the gene ends were 5 bases for V and 4 bases for J; bases not matched to a gene: 4. Germline CDR1 reads MNHEY; CDR2 reads SMNVEV (reference sequence). The CDR3 has 13 amino acids. The chain's CDR3 is CASSRTGSYGYTF. The CDR3 region has the DNA TGTGCCAGCAGTCGGACAGGCAGCTATGGCTACACCTTC.

This clonotype was detected many times. The V call is TRBV6-1, the J call TRBJ2-1; 12 bases match TRBD2. This CDR3 has 16 amino acids. V gave up 1 base and J gave up 8 bases; unmatched junction bases: 6. Germline lookup yields CDR1 MNHNS and CDR2 SASEGT. The CDR3 DNA follows: TGTGCCAGCAGTGAAGGAGTGACTAGCGGGAGAGATGAGCAGTTCTTC. Residues: CASSEGVTSGRDEQFF.

This clonotype was counted ten times or more. The rearrangement links TRBV24-1 to TRBJ2-2, with 8 positions matching TRBD2. There are 14 residues in the CDR3. The germline V gene encodes CDR1 KGHDR and CDR2 SFDVKD. V dropped 8 bases and J dropped 5; count of bases not matched to a gene: 6. Here the CDR3 DNA reads TGTGCCACCACCGGGGGGGCCCCTACCGGGGAGCTGTTTTTT. This sequence encodes CATTGGAPTGELFF.